This T cell receptor beta chain was retrieved from a study of cytomegalovirus exposure and HLA in healthy donors. PCR amplification relied on 60 Vbeta primers (plus 13 Jbeta primers). Only in-frame clones appear in the TCRdb table, and some are missing; sequencing was by immunoSEQ multiplex PCR. The sample comprises 200,000 to 300,000 clones, around 80% of which are singletons, and roughly 0.45% rests with the top ten. Germline CDR1 and CDR2: LNHDA and SQIVND (reference sequence). This CDR3 has 14 amino acids. With 7 bases clipped from V and 6 bases from J, the junction kept 6 bases outside the gene matches.

Input material: PBMCs. This TCR was recovered from a boy aged 5-17 years in good health and CMV-seronegative. V gene TRBV19 combines with J gene TRBJ1-4; TRBD1 aligns across 9 bases. CDR3 DNA sequence: TGTGCCAGTATCGGCTGGGACAGGGATGAAAAACTGTTTTTT. Translating it yields CASIGWDRDEKLFF.